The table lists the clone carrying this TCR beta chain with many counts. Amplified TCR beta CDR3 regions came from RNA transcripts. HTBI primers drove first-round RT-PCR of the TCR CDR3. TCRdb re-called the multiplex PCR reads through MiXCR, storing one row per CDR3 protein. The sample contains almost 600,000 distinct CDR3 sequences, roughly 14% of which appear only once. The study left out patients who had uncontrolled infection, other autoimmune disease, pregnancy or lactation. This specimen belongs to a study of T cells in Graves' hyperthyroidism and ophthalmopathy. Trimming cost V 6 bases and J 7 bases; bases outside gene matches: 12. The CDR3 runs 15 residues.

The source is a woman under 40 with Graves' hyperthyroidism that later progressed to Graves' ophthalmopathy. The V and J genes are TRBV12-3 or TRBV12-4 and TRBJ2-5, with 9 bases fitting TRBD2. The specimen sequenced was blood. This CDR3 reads CASSTLAREGGTQYF. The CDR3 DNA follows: TGTGCCAGCAGCACCCTAGCGCGGGAGGGGGGGACCCAGTACTTC.